Following are 29 T cell receptor beta chains from one sample sequenced in a study of somatic mutations in cytotoxic T cells in rheumatoid arthritis. Profiling relied on immunoSEQ multiplex PCR, and the TCRdb table lists in-frame clones only, not all of them. Here the sample spans some 6,700 clones, roughly 77% being singletons. Sequences were derived from CD8+ T cells sorted from blood, sampled at a follow-up visit. The receptors originated from a woman aged 70 to 79 with rheumatoid arthritis.

The V gene is TRBV6-4, the J gene TRBJ2-5; D is uncertain. Trimming left V 3 bases short and J 3 bases short, with 8 bases between. The germline V gene has CDR1 MRHNA and CDR2 SNTAGT. CDR3 length: 13 amino acids. The CDR3 sequence: CASSETSEETQYF. In nucleotides, the CDR3 is TGTGCCAGCAGTGAGACCTCTGAAGAGACCCAGTACTTC.

The rearrangement uses TRBV5-4 and TRBJ2-5; 10 bases line up with TRBD2. Germline CDR1 is SGHNT and CDR2 is YYREEE (reference sequence). The CDR3 is 17 residues long. Losses at the gene ends were 4 bases for V and 7 bases for J; bases not matched to a gene: 16. The CDR3 region is CASSGSLAGVTRGTQYF. The CDR3 bases are TGTGCCAGCAGCGGAAGTCTAGCGGGGGTCACCAGAGGGACCCAGTACTTC.

The V call is TRBV7-9, the J call TRBJ2-7; D not certain. The J call is doubtful: the DNA matches TRBJ2-5 better. This CDR3 spans 13 amino acids. CDR1 SEHNR and CDR2 FQNEAQ come from the germline V gene (reference sequence). CDR3 amino acids: CASSSSEQETQYF. For the CDR3, the DNA is TGTGCCAGCAGCTCGTCTGAACAAGAGACCCAGTACTTC.

A single count supports this clone. V and J are TRBV9 and TRBJ2-5, with a possible D match to TRBD2 (7 bases). Trimming removed 3 bases at V and 4 bases at J, with 19 bases between. This CDR3 is 16 amino acids long. The germline V gene encodes CDR1 SGDLS and CDR2 YYNGEE. CDR3 sequence: CASSGEIGGRGETQYF. The CDR3, as DNA: TGTGCCAGCAGCGGCGAAATAGGGGGGAGGGGAGAGACCCAGTACTTC. Full variable domain (remainder filled in from reference TRBV9 and TRBJ2-5): DSGVTQTPKHLITATGQRVTLRCSPRSGDLSVYWYQQSLDQGLQFLIQYYNGEERAKGNILERFSAQQFPDLHSELNLSSLELGDSALYFCASSGEIGGRGETQYFGPGTRLLVL.

This chain links TRBV6-4 with TRBJ2-3; 9 nucleotides line up with TRBD2. V was pared by 4 bases and J by 0 bases, with 2 bases of the junction left unmatched. The CDR3 extends over 15 amino acids. Looked up from germline, CDR1 is MRHNA and CDR2 is SNTAGT. CDR3 in amino acids: CASSGSGGSTDTQYF. The CDR3 DNA reads as TGTGCCAGCAGTGGAAGCGGGGGGAGCACAGATACGCAGTATTTT.

The chain uses TRBV27 and TRBJ2-5; 13 positions agree with TRBD2. V gave up 4 bases and J gave up 4 bases; unmatched junction bases: 12. CDR1 is MNHEY and CDR2 is SMNVEV in the germline V gene (reference sequence). The CDR3 loop spans 18 amino acids. CDR3 coding DNA: TGTGCCAGCAGTTCCCAAACTGGACTAGCGGGAGTTATAGAGACCCAGTACTTC. It codes for CASSSQTGLAGVIETQYF.

The chain couples TRBV6-4 to TRBJ2-2; D not certain. CDR3 length: 16 amino acids. V was shortened by 6 bases and J by 3 bases, with 17 bases between the two germline ends. CDR1 and CDR2 from the germline V gene are MRHNA and SNTAGT. The CDR3, as DNA: TGTGCCAGCAGCTCGAATGGGAATGACGACACCGGGGAGCTGTTTTTT. Its translation is CASSSNGNDDTGELFF.

The chain links TRBV11-2 to TRBJ1-5; the D is unclear. The CDR3 extends over 15 amino acids. The V and J ends lost 5 bases and 0 bases respectively, with 11 bases between them. Looked up from germline, CDR1 is SGHAT and CDR2 is FQNNGV. As DNA, the CDR3 is TGTGCCAGCAGCACGGATTTTTATAGCAATCAGCCCCAGCATTTT. Amino acids: CASSTDFYSNQPQHF. The full variable domain, rest sourced from reference TRBV11-2 and TRBJ1-5, is EAGVAQSPRYKIIEKRQSVAFWCNPISGHATLYWYQQILGQGPKLLIQFQNNGVVDDSQLPKDRFSAERLKGVDSTLKIQPAKLEDSAVYLCASSTDFYSNQPQHFGDGTRLSIL.

The chain couples TRBV28 to TRBJ2-1; D ambiguous. The CDR3 length is 17 residues. The V end lost 3 bases, the J end lost 2 bases, and 17 bases lay between the germline ends. The V gene's germline CDR1 is MDHEN and CDR2 SYDVKM. As DNA, the CDR3 is TGTGCCAGCAGTTTCTTCGGTTTTGGCGGAGCCTACAATGAGCAGTTCTTC. This translates into CASSFFGFGGAYNEQFF.

This clone has just one count. The rearrangement uses TRBV19 and TRBJ2-1; no definite D call. With 3 bases removed from V and 8 bases from J, the gap between germline ends came to 14 bases. The CDR3 covers 14 residues. Germline assignment: CDR1 LNHDA and CDR2 SQIVND (reference sequence). Written as DNA, the CDR3 is TGTGCCAGTAGTATTCGCCCCCACCGGGATGAGCAGTTCTTC. As protein: CASSIRPHRDEQFF.

The rearrangement uses TRBV9 and TRBJ2-7, with a possible D match to TRBD2 (6 bases). This CDR3 comprises 17 residues. V was trimmed by 3 bases and J by 2 bases, leaving 21 bases between them. In germline, CDR1 is SGDLS, CDR2 YYNGEE. CDR3 coding DNA: TGTGCCAGCAGCGACCCTCGGGGCGGGGCCTCGACCTACGAGCAGTACTTC. Protein: CASSDPRGGASTYEQYF.

The rearrangement uses TRBV5-1 and TRBJ2-7; TRBD1 agrees at 8 bases. The V and J ends lost 4 bases and 6 bases, in that order; junction bases with no gene match: 3. CDR3 length equals 12 residues. Germline V gives CDR1 SGHRS, CDR2 YFSETQ. This CDR3 reads CASSQQGGEQYF. In DNA, the CDR3 is TGCGCCAGCAGCCAACAGGGGGGCGAGCAGTACTTC.

The CDR3 spells CASSHAGQGAYEQYF. CDR3 coding DNA: TGTGCCAGCAGCCACGCGGGACAGGGGGCCTACGAGCAGTACTTC. This chain joins TRBV7-8 and TRBJ2-7, with 11 bases identical to TRBD1. CDR3 length equals 15 residues. Unmatched junction bases numbered 5, after V lost 5 bases and J lost 2 bases. Germline lookup yields CDR1 SGHVS and CDR2 FQNEAQ. The variable domain in full, with the rest retrieved from reference TRBV7-8 and TRBJ2-7, is GAGVSQSPRYKVAKRGQDVALRCDPISGHVSLFWYQQALGQGPEFLTYFQNEAQLDKSGLPSDRFFAERPEGSVSTLKIQRTQQEDSAVYLCASSHAGQGAYEQYFGPGTRLTVT.

The chain employs TRBV6-1 and TRBJ1-6; 8 nucleotides match TRBD1. This CDR3 contains 14 residues. V lost 9 bases and J lost 6; bases outside the gene matches: 7. Germline CDR1 is MNHNS and CDR2 is SASEGT. The CDR3 reads CARPRTGFNSPLHF. CDR3 DNA: TGTGCCAGACCACGGACAGGGTTTAATTCACCCCTCCACTTT.

The CDR3 here is CASSHFGGNYGYTF. The DNA of the CDR3 is TGCGCCAGCAGCCACTTCGGGGGCAACTATGGCTACACCTTC. The chain recombines TRBV4-1 with TRBJ1-2; possibly TRBD1 for D (6 bases). Trimming shortened V by 3 bases and J by 2 bases, and 10 bases separated the two germline ends. The CDR3 sequence is 14 residues long. The germline V gene encodes CDR1 MGHRA and CDR2 YSYEKL.

This clone appeared a few times. The rearrangement uses TRBV4-1 and TRBJ2-2; D is unresolved. The germline V gene encodes CDR1 MGHRA and CDR2 YSYEKL. V was trimmed by 4 bases and J by 1 base, leaving 13 bases between them. This CDR3 region has 16 residues. The CDR3 sequence is CASSLVEGMNTGELFF. The DNA of the CDR3 is TGCGCCAGCAGCCTTGTGGAAGGGATGAACACCGGGGAGCTGTTTTTT.

The chain joins TRBV19 to TRBJ1-6; maybe TRBD1 (6 bases). The CDR3 has 15 residues. V lost 4 bases and J 4 bases, leaving 11 bases between the germline ends. Per germline, CDR1 LNHDA and CDR2 SQIVND (reference sequence). The CDR3 nucleotides read TGTGCCAGTAGTAGCTGGACAGATTATAATTCACCCCTCCACTTT. Protein: CASSSWTDYNSPLHF. Full variable domain (remainder filled in from reference TRBV19 and TRBJ1-6): DGGITQSPKYLFRKEGQNVTLSCEQNLNHDAMYWYRQDPGQGLRLIYYSQIVNDFQKGDIAEGYSVSREKKESFPLTVTSAQKNPTAFYLCASSSWTDYNSPLHFGNGTRLTVT.

The J gene is TRBJ1-1, the V gene TRBV5-8; a possible D gene is TRBD1 (5 bases). The CDR3 is 17 residues long. V lost 0 bases to trimming and J lost 2 bases, with 17 bases between them. Germline V CDR1 and CDR2: SGHTS, YDEGEE. CDR3 amino acids: CASSLEPPREPNTEAFF. CDR3 coding DNA: TGTGCCAGCAGCTTGGAACCCCCCAGGGAACCTAACACTGAAGCTTTCTTT. The full variable domain, completed using reference TRBV5-8 and TRBJ1-1, is EAGVTQSPTHLIKTRGQQATLRCSPISGHTSVYWYQQALGLGLQFLLWYDEGEERNRGNFPPRFSGRQFPNYSSELNVNALELEDSALYLCASSLEPPREPNTEAFFGQGTRLTVV.

V is TRBV21-1 and J is TRBJ1-6. TRBV21-1 is labeled a pseudogene. This CDR3 is built from 13 residues. This chain's CDR3 is CATTTSNNSPLHF. In DNA, the CDR3 is TGTGCCACCACCACGAGCAATAATTCACCCCTCCACTTT.

The V call is TRBV25-1, the J call TRBJ2-7, with no clear D. Germline CDR1 is MGHDK and CDR2 is SYGVNS. The length of the CDR3 is 14 residues. Trimming stripped 4 bases from V and 4 bases from J, with 14 bases between. For the CDR3, the DNA is TGTGCCAGCAGTGCCTCCAGGACCCCATACGAGCAGTACTTC. This gives the protein CASSASRTPYEQYF.

V and J are TRBV6-1 and TRBJ2-1; a weak D match, TRBD2 (5 bases). The CDR3 is 15 amino acids. Germline CDR1 is MNHNS and CDR2 is SASEGT. Trimming took off 4 bases at V and 2 bases at J, with 12 bases between the two ends. DNA of the CDR3: TGTGCCAGCAGTGGCGCTAGCCGCGCCTACAATGAGCAGTTCTTC. This codes for CASSGASRAYNEQFF.

The V and J genes are TRBV27 and TRBJ2-7, with 11 positions matching TRBD2. The CDR3 is 15 residues long. The V gene's germline CDR1 is MNHEY and CDR2 SMNVEV (reference sequence). Unmatched junction bases numbered 6, after V lost 5 bases and J lost 3 bases. The CDR3, as DNA: TGTGCCAGCAGTACTATCGGGACTAGCGGCTACGAGCAGTACTTC. It encodes CASSTIGTSGYEQYF.

To note about this clone: At one end the junction does not follow the germline gene, possibly because of a read error. This chain connects TRBV5-6 to TRBJ2-3; TRBD1 matches 12 bases. This CDR3 spans 14 amino acids. CDR1 SGHDT and CDR2 YYEEEE come from the germline V gene. The CDR3, as DNA: TGTGCCAGCAGCCTAGGGACAGGGGGCGCGACGGCAGATTTT. Its protein is CASSLGTGGATADF.

The chain recombines TRBV7-2 with TRBJ2-1; 10 bases match TRBD2. This CDR3 is built from 18 residues. V lost 0 bases to trimming and J lost 4 bases; unmatched junction nucleotides: 9. The V gene's germline CDR1 is SGHTA and CDR2 FQGNSA. This CDR3 is CASSLAGAGGRIYNEQFF. The DNA for the CDR3 is TGTGCCAGCAGCTTAGCGGGAGCGGGAGGGCGAATTTACAATGAGCAGTTCTTC.

The V and J genes are TRBV9 and TRBJ2-3, with a weak D call TRBD2 (6 bases). Germline V gene sequence: CDR1 SGDLS, CDR2 YYNGEE. Between the trimmed V and J ends, which lost 3 bases and 0 bases, there was a span of 11 bases. CDR3 length: 15 amino acids. The CDR3 bases are TGTGCCAGCAGCGGAGGACTATCTAGCACAGATACGCAGTATTTT. Translating it yields CASSGGLSSTDTQYF.

The chain links TRBV21-1 to TRBJ1-2. TRBV21-1 is a known pseudogene. CDR3 length: 16 amino acids. The CDR3 DNA is TGTGCCAGCAGCAAAGGTTATCGTTTCGCTAACTATGGCTACACCTTC. Its protein product is CASSKGYRFANYGYTF.

This rearrangement joins TRBV29-1 to TRBJ2-1, with D possibly TRBD1 on 6 matching bases. Deletions cut 7 bases from V and 5 bases from J, with 21 bases between. CDR1 and CDR2 (germline): SQVTM, ANQGSEA. The CDR3 has 15 amino acids. The CDR3 sequence is CSAVGTRGSHNEQFF. In DNA form, the CDR3 reads TGCAGCGCGGTGGGGACGAGGGGGTCCCACAATGAGCAGTTCTTC.

This clone was counted only a few times. V and J are TRBV6-4 and TRBJ2-3; no reliable D call. Germline assignment: CDR1 MRHNA and CDR2 SNTAGT. Deletions cut 2 bases from V and 5 bases from J, with 5 bases between. The CDR3 has 12 amino acids. The CDR3 sequence is CASSDNEDTQYF. In DNA form, the CDR3 reads TGTGCCAGCAGTGACAACGAAGATACGCAGTATTTT.

The chain is built from TRBV6-1 and TRBJ2-1, with D perhaps TRBD1 or TRBD2 (6 bases each). CDR3 length: 17 residues. The V gene's germline CDR1 is MNHNS and CDR2 SASEGT. Trimming cost V 3 bases and J 0 bases, with 15 bases left between them. CDR3: CASSDHREVYSYNEQFF. CDR3 sequence (DNA): TGTGCCAGCAGTGACCACAGGGAGGTGTACTCCTACAATGAGCAGTTCTTC.